The following is a TCR beta chain sequence with its context. This entry is derived from a study of blood T cell repertoires in COVID-19. The overall study: Sites in the United States, Italy and Spain provided acute and convalescent COVID-19 samples.

Participant reports of clinical history set cohort assignment. Two negative PCRs, clearance, or symptom resolution were required of recovered Cohort 3 donors. V lost 4 bases and J lost 0, with 10 bases in between. Looked up from germline, CDR1 is MNHEY and CDR2 is SVGAGI. The CDR3 runs to 14 residues. Per the study methods: Scientists estimated how many nucleated cells there were by amplifying reference gene primers. Here immunoSEQ multiplex PCR was the method, and the copy in TCRdb shows in-frame clones only, minus some. V and J calls and clone size are as listed in that table; D and trimming were resolved from the DNA. The table records hundreds of thousands of clones, 75% to 90% of them present only once.

V gene TRBV6-5 combines with J gene TRBJ2-7, with D possibly matching TRBD1 (5 bases). The origin of this receptor is a man aged 30 to 45 who had recovered from COVID-19. The sequenced material came from PBMCs or T cells enriched from blood (not recorded which). The chain's CDR3 is CASSSRQSSYEQYF. Written as DNA, the CDR3 is TGTGCCAGCAGTTCCAGACAGAGCTCCTACGAGCAGTACTTC.